This is a list of T cell receptor beta chains from one sample in a study of T cell changes during pregnancy in multiple sclerosis. Method: immunoSEQ multiplex PCR; TCRdb's copy keeps in-frame clones and lacks some. The table includes about 51,000 clones, roughly 93% detected once. The sequences come from peripheral blood, collected in the second trimester of pregnancy. Source of these receptors: a female donor with multiple sclerosis, enrolled in a pregnancy study. Both conserved end residues are part of each CDR3. The order of the fields is CDR3 protein, CDR3 DNA, J gene, clone size, V gene, D gene. The D gene is left open where the match is weak. The listing skips clone size in some rows; elsewhere it reads once, few, many or a size class.

cdr3_aa: CASSFRGLKQPQHF
cdr3_nt: TGTGCCAGCAGTTTCAGGGGGCTAAAGCAGCCCCAGCATTTT
j_call: TRBJ1-5
clone_size: -
v_call: TRBV27
d_call: TRBD1

cdr3_aa: CASSYRQGAGETQYF
cdr3_nt: TGTGCCAGCAGTTACCGACAGGGGGCAGGGGAGACCCAGTACTTC
j_call: TRBJ2-5
clone_size: -
v_call: TRBV6-5
d_call: TRBD1

cdr3_aa: CASSYFQGMNTEAFF
cdr3_nt: TGTGCCAGCAGTTACTTTCAGGGAATGAACACTGAAGCTTTCTTT
j_call: TRBJ1-1
clone_size: once
v_call: TRBV6-5
d_call: -

cdr3_aa: CASSDSAGGSTDTQYF
cdr3_nt: TGTGCCAGCAGTGACTCGGCAGGGGGTAGCACAGATACGCAGTATTTT
j_call: TRBJ2-3
clone_size: -
v_call: TRBV6-4
d_call: TRBD1

cdr3_aa: CASSSRLWDEQYF
cdr3_nt: TGTGCCAGCAGTAGTAGACTGTGGGACGAGCAGTACTTC
j_call: TRBJ2-7
clone_size: -
v_call: TRBV27
d_call: -

cdr3_aa: CASSLSSEVDEQYF
cdr3_nt: TGTGCCAGCAGCTTGAGTAGTGAGGTAGACGAGCAGTACTTC
j_call: TRBJ2-7
clone_size: -
v_call: TRBV13
d_call: -

cdr3_aa: CASSPRKGPGTEAFF
cdr3_nt: TGTGCCAGCTCACCGCGAAAAGGTCCAGGAACTGAAGCTTTCTTT
j_call: TRBJ1-1
clone_size: -
v_call: TRBV18
d_call: -

cdr3_aa: CASSGPQGVNTGELFF
cdr3_nt: TGTGCCAGCAGTGGGCCACAGGGGGTGAACACCGGGGAGCTGTTTTTT
j_call: TRBJ2-2
clone_size: -
v_call: TRBV2
d_call: TRBD1

cdr3_aa: CASSGSGEGPKNIQYF
cdr3_nt: TGTGCCAGCAGCGGCTCCGGGGAGGGCCCCAAAAACATTCAGTACTTC
j_call: TRBJ2-4
clone_size: -
v_call: TRBV5-4
d_call: TRBD2

cdr3_aa: CASSQEIFQGYTF
cdr3_nt: TGTGCCAGCAGCCAAGAGATCTTTCAGGGCTACACCTTC
j_call: TRBJ1-2
clone_size: -
v_call: TRBV4-2
d_call: -

cdr3_aa: CASSVDSTYEQYF
cdr3_nt: TGTGCCAGCAGCGTAGACAGTACCTACGAGCAGTACTTC
j_call: TRBJ2-7
clone_size: once
v_call: TRBV5-4
d_call: -

cdr3_aa: CASTPGTGATGELFF
cdr3_nt: TGCGCCAGCACACCCGGGACAGGGGCCACCGGGGAGCTGTTTTTT
j_call: TRBJ2-2
clone_size: once
v_call: TRBV10-2
d_call: TRBD1

cdr3_aa: CASSLKAGREQYF
cdr3_nt: TGTGCCAGCAGCTTAAAGGCAGGGCGCGAGCAGTACTTC
j_call: TRBJ2-7
clone_size: -
v_call: TRBV7-9
d_call: -

cdr3_aa: CASAGTGGLWGSYEQYF
cdr3_nt: TGTGCCAGTGCCGGGACAGGGGGATTGTGGGGCTCCTACGAGCAGTACTTC
j_call: TRBJ2-7
clone_size: -
v_call: TRBV28
d_call: TRBD1

cdr3_aa: CASSEWGTGSSEYF
cdr3_nt: -
j_call: TRBJ2-7
clone_size: -
v_call: TRBV25-1
d_call: -

cdr3_aa: CASSLANVQGRGYTF
cdr3_nt: TGCGCCAGCAGCTTGGCCAATGTACAGGGTCGGGGCTACACCTTC
j_call: TRBJ1-2
clone_size: -
v_call: TRBV5-1
d_call: -

cdr3_aa: CASSLTSGSPYEQYF
cdr3_nt: TGTGCCAGCAGCCTGACTAGCGGGAGCCCCTACGAGCAGTACTTC
j_call: TRBJ2-7
clone_size: -
v_call: TRBV6-1
d_call: TRBD2

cdr3_aa: CASSQTGEKETQYF
cdr3_nt: TGTGCCAGCAGCCAAACCGGGGAGAAGGAGACCCAGTACTTC
j_call: TRBJ2-5
clone_size: -
v_call: TRBV7-2
d_call: -

cdr3_aa: CASRPHATGTTNEKLFF
cdr3_nt: TGTGCCAGCAGACCACATGCCACAGGGACAACTAATGAAAAACTGTTTTTT
j_call: TRBJ1-4
clone_size: -
v_call: TRBV7-6
d_call: -

cdr3_aa: CASESASSYEQYF
cdr3_nt: TGTGCCAGCGAAAGCGCCAGCTCCTACGAGCAGTACTTC
j_call: TRBJ2-7
clone_size: -
v_call: TRBV28
d_call: -

cdr3_aa: CASSENGSLYEQYF
cdr3_nt: TGTGCCAGCAGTGAAAACGGGAGTCTCTACGAGCAGTACTTC
j_call: TRBJ2-7
clone_size: -
v_call: TRBV2
d_call: -

cdr3_aa: CASRTSGEDEQFF
cdr3_nt: TGCGCCAGCAGGACTAGCGGGGAGGATGAGCAGTTCTTC
j_call: TRBJ2-1
clone_size: -
v_call: TRBV23-1
d_call: TRBD2

cdr3_aa: CASSSLGGLAGFNEQFF
cdr3_nt: TGTGCCAGCAGCTCCCTAGGAGGACTAGCGGGATTTAATGAGCAGTTCTTC
j_call: TRBJ2-1
clone_size: -
v_call: TRBV5-4
d_call: TRBD2

cdr3_aa: CASSTPLGQGFYNEQFF
cdr3_nt: TGTGCCAGCAGCACCCCCCTGGGACAGGGATTTTACAATGAGCAGTTCTTC
j_call: TRBJ2-1
clone_size: once
v_call: TRBV9
d_call: TRBD1

cdr3_aa: CASSATSGNTGELFF
cdr3_nt: TGTGCCAGCAGTGCGACTAGCGGGAACACCGGGGAGCTGTTTTTT
j_call: TRBJ2-2
clone_size: -
v_call: TRBV6-6
d_call: TRBD2

cdr3_aa: CSVATAVGQPQHF
cdr3_nt: TGCAGCGTCGCGACGGCGGTAGGTCAGCCCCAGCATTTT
j_call: TRBJ1-5
clone_size: -
v_call: TRBV29-1
d_call: -

cdr3_aa: CASSFGLADEQFF
cdr3_nt: TGTGCCAGCAGTTTCGGACTAGCCGACGAGCAGTTCTTC
j_call: TRBJ2-1
clone_size: -
v_call: TRBV7-9
d_call: TRBD2

cdr3_aa: CASRGASGSSYNEQFF
cdr3_nt: TGTGCCAGCAGAGGGGCTAGCGGGAGCTCCTACAATGAGCAGTTCTTC
j_call: TRBJ2-1
clone_size: -
v_call: TRBV6-6
d_call: TRBD2

cdr3_aa: CASSLLGGGQPQHF
cdr3_nt: TGTGCCAGCAGTTTATTAGGGGGCGGCCAGCCCCAGCATTTT
j_call: TRBJ1-5
clone_size: -
v_call: TRBV27
d_call: TRBD1

cdr3_aa: CASSEMDRGVLQPQHF
cdr3_nt: TGTGCCAGCTCCGAGATGGACAGGGGTGTATTGCAGCCCCAGCATTTT
j_call: TRBJ1-5
clone_size: -
v_call: TRBV5-6
d_call: TRBD1

cdr3_aa: CASSFAGPLNEQFF
cdr3_nt: TGTGCCAGCAGCTTCGCGGGTCCCCTTAATGAGCAGTTCTTC
j_call: TRBJ2-1
clone_size: -
v_call: TRBV7-2
d_call: -

cdr3_aa: CASSSPRDSGATNEKLFF
cdr3_nt: TGTGCCAGTAGTTCCCCCCGGGACAGTGGGGCGACTAATGAAAAACTGTTTTTT
j_call: TRBJ1-4
clone_size: -
v_call: TRBV19
d_call: TRBD1

cdr3_aa: CASSTTSGFIAAYNEQFF
cdr3_nt: TGTGCCAGCAGTACGACTAGCGGGTTTATTGCAGCCTACAATGAGCAGTTCTTC
j_call: TRBJ2-1
clone_size: -
v_call: TRBV28
d_call: TRBD2

cdr3_aa: CASSEAGTAGNTIYF
cdr3_nt: TGTGCCAGCAGTGAAGCCGGGACTGCTGGAAACACCATATATTTT
j_call: TRBJ1-3
clone_size: -
v_call: TRBV6-1
d_call: -

cdr3_aa: CASSSDVPGQGSEAFF
cdr3_nt: TGTGCCAGCAGTTCCGACGTACCGGGACAGGGGTCTGAAGCTTTCTTT
j_call: TRBJ1-1
clone_size: -
v_call: TRBV7-9
d_call: TRBD1

cdr3_aa: CASSPETSGAQYF
cdr3_nt: TGTGCCAGCTCACCCGAAACCTCAGGGGCCCAGTACTTC
j_call: TRBJ2-5
clone_size: -
v_call: TRBV18
d_call: -

cdr3_aa: CAGSRGAGYEQYF
cdr3_nt: TGTGCCGGGTCCCGCGGAGCTGGGTACGAGCAGTACTTC
j_call: TRBJ2-7
clone_size: -
v_call: TRBV2
d_call: -

cdr3_aa: CASRFSLAGGRRTDTQYF
cdr3_nt: TGTGCAAGTCGCTTCTCACTAGCGGGAGGGCGGAGAACAGATACGCAGTATTTT
j_call: TRBJ2-3
clone_size: -
v_call: TRBV12-2
d_call: -

cdr3_aa: CASTGLAGNTGELFF
cdr3_nt: TGTGCCAGCACCGGACTAGCGGGAAACACCGGGGAGCTGTTTTTT
j_call: TRBJ2-2
clone_size: -
v_call: TRBV2
d_call: TRBD2

cdr3_aa: CSVKGGTGEKLFF
cdr3_nt: TGCAGCGTCAAGGGGGGGACAGGTGAAAAACTGTTTTTT
j_call: TRBJ1-4
clone_size: -
v_call: TRBV29-1
d_call: TRBD1

cdr3_aa: CASSLQKSNTGELFF
cdr3_nt: TGTGCCAGCAGCTTACAGAAATCGAACACCGGGGAGCTGTTTTTT
j_call: TRBJ2-2
clone_size: few
v_call: TRBV11-2
d_call: -

cdr3_aa: CASSYASTDEQYF
cdr3_nt: TGTGCCAGCAGCTACGCTAGCACCGACGAGCAGTACTTC
j_call: TRBJ2-7
clone_size: -
v_call: TRBV7-2
d_call: -

cdr3_aa: CSAWTSGSRWQETQYF
cdr3_nt: TGCAGCGCCTGGACTAGCGGGAGTCGGTGGCAAGAGACCCAGTACTTC
j_call: TRBJ2-5
clone_size: -
v_call: TRBV29-1
d_call: TRBD2

cdr3_aa: CASLNGRELKETQYF
cdr3_nt: TGTGCCAGCCTGAATGGGCGGGAATTAAAAGAGACCCAGTACTTC
j_call: TRBJ2-5
clone_size: -
v_call: TRBV28
d_call: -

cdr3_aa: CASSHRGLGYEQYF
cdr3_nt: TGTGCCAGCAGCCACAGGGGGCTTGGCTACGAGCAGTACTTC
j_call: TRBJ2-7
clone_size: -
v_call: TRBV4-2
d_call: TRBD1

cdr3_aa: CASSIRAGGYYNEQFF
cdr3_nt: TGTGCCAGCAGCATCCGAGCGGGAGGTTATTACAATGAGCAGTTCTTC
j_call: TRBJ2-1
clone_size: -
v_call: TRBV7-2
d_call: TRBD2

cdr3_aa: CASYTGPKTEAFF
cdr3_nt: TGTGCCAGTTATACAGGTCCGAAGACTGAAGCTTTCTTT
j_call: TRBJ1-1
clone_size: -
v_call: TRBV27
d_call: -

cdr3_aa: CASSLVLAGEGTPPYEQYF
cdr3_nt: TGTGCCAGCAGCTTAGTCCTAGCGGGAGAAGGGACCCCTCCCTACGAGCAGTACTTC
j_call: TRBJ2-7
clone_size: -
v_call: TRBV13
d_call: TRBD2

cdr3_aa: CASISDNQETQYF
cdr3_nt: TGTGCCAGCATCTCGGACAACCAAGAGACCCAGTACTTC
j_call: TRBJ2-5
clone_size: -
v_call: TRBV2
d_call: -

cdr3_aa: CASSRSGRMSNEQFF
cdr3_nt: TGTGCCAGCAGCCGTAGCGGGAGAATGTCCAATGAGCAGTTCTTC
j_call: TRBJ2-1
clone_size: -
v_call: TRBV7-2
d_call: TRBD2

cdr3_aa: CASSQDRGGVELFF
cdr3_nt: TGCGCCAGCAGCCAAGATCGGGGGGGAGTCGAGCTGTTTTTT
j_call: TRBJ2-2
clone_size: -
v_call: TRBV4-3
d_call: TRBD2

cdr3_aa: CASSSRAGGGSDGYTF
cdr3_nt: TGTGCCAGCAGCTCTCGGGCAGGGGGCGGTTCGGATGGCTACACCTTC
j_call: TRBJ1-2
clone_size: -
v_call: TRBV7-9
d_call: TRBD1

cdr3_aa: CASRGSGGPGETQYF
cdr3_nt: TGTGCCAGCAGGGGTAGCGGGGGGCCGGGGGAGACCCAGTACTTC
j_call: TRBJ2-5
clone_size: -
v_call: TRBV6-1
d_call: TRBD2

cdr3_aa: CASSQRTGATNEKLFF
cdr3_nt: TGTGCCAGCAGCCAACGGACAGGGGCAACTAATGAAAAACTGTTTTTT
j_call: TRBJ1-4
clone_size: -
v_call: TRBV14
d_call: TRBD1

cdr3_aa: CASSYDRGRGYGYTF
cdr3_nt: TGTGCCAGCAGTTATGACAGGGGGCGGGGGTATGGCTACACCTTC
j_call: TRBJ1-2
clone_size: -
v_call: TRBV6-5
d_call: TRBD1